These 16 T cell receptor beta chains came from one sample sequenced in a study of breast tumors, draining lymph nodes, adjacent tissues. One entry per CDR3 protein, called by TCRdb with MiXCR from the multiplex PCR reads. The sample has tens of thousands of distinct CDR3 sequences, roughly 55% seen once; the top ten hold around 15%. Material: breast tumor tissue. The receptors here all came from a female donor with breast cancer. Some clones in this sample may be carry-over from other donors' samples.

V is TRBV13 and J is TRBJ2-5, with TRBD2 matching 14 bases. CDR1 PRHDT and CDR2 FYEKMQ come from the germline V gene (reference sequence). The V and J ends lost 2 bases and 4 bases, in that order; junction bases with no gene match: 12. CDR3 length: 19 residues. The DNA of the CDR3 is TGTGCCAGCAGCTTAAGGGCACTAACCGGGACTAGCGGGGGAGAGACCCAGTACTTC. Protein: CASSLRALTGTSGGETQYF.

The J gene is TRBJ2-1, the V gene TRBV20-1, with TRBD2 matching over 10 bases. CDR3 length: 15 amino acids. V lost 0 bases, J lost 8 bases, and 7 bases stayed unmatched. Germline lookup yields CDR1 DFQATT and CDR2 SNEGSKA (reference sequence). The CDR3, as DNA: TGCAGTGCTAGAGATTTTAGCGGGAGGATTGATGAGCAGTTCTTC. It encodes CSARDFSGRIDEQFF.

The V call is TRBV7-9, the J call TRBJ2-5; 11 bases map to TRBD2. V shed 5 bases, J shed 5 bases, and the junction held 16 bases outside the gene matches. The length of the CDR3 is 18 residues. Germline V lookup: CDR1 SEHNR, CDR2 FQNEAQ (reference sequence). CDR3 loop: CASSLLPGLAVRHETQYF. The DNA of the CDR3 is TGTGCCAGCAGCCTGTTACCGGGACTAGCGGTACGCCATGAGACCCAGTACTTC.

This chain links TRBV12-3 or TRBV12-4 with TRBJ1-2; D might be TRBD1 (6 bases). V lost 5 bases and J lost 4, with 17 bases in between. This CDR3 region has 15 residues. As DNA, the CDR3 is TGTGCCAGCAGTGGGGGTATTACAGGGAGCTATGGCTACACCTTC. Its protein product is CASSGGITGSYGYTF.

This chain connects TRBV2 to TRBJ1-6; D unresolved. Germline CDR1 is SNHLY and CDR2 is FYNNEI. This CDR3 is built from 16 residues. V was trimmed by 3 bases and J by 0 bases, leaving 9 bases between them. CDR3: CASSDNEGSYNSPLHF. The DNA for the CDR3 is TGTGCCAGCAGTGACAACGAGGGCTCCTATAATTCACCCCTCCACTTT.

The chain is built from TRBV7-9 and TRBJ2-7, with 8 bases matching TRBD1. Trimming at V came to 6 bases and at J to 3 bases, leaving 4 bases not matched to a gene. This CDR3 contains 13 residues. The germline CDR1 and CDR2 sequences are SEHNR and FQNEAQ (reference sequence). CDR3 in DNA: TGTGCCAGCAGGTCAGGGGGCCTCTACGAGCAGTACTTC. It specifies CASRSGGLYEQYF.

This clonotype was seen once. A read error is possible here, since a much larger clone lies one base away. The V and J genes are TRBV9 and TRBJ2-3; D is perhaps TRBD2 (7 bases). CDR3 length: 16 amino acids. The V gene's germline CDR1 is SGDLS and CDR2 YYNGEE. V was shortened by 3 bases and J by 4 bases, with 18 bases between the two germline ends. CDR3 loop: CASSEEGGLTADTQYF. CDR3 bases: TGTGCCAGCAGCGAGGAGGGGGGACTAACCGCAGATACGCAGTATTTT. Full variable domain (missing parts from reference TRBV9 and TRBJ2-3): DSGVTQTPKHLITATGQRVTLRCSPRSGDLSVYWYQQSLDQGLQFLIQYYNGEERAKGNILERFSAQQFPDLHSELNLSSLELGDSALYFCASSEEGGLTADTQYFGPGTRLTVL.

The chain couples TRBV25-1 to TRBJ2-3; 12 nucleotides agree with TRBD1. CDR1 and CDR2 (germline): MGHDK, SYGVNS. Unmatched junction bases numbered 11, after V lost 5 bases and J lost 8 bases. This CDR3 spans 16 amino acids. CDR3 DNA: TGTGCCAGCAGTTGGGGGACAGGGGGCTTCGCAGGTACGCAGTATTTT. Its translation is CASSWGTGGFAGTQYF.

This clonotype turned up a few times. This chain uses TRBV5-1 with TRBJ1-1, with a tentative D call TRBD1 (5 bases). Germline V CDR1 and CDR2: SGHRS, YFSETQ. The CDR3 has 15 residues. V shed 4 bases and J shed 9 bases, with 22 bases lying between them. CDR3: CASSPTNPDSIKAFF. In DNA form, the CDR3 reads TGCGCCAGCAGCCCTACCAATCCCGACAGTATCAAAGCTTTCTTT.

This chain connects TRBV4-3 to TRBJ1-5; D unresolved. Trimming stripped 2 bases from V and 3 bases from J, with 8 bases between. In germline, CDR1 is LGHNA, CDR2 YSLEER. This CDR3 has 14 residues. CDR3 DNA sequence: TGCGCCAGCAGCCAACCCCAGACCAATCAGCCCCAGCATTTT. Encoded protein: CASSQPQTNQPQHF.

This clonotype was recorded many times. The CDR3 DNA sequence: TGTGCCAGCAGTTTGTTAGGGTTAAGGTCACCCCTCCACTTT. It translates to CASSLLGLRSPLHF. The chain joins TRBV28 to TRBJ1-6; D is ambiguous. Germline assignment: CDR1 MDHEN and CDR2 SYDVKM. The CDR3 has 14 residues. V dropped 3 bases and J dropped 10 bases, with 13 bases sitting between them.

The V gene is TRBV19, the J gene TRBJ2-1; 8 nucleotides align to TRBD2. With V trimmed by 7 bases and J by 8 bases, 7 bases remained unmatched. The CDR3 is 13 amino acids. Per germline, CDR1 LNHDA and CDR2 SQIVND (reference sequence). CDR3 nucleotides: TGTGCCAGTACCCCGGGGGGGGGCGATGAGCAGTTCTTC. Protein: CASTPGGGDEQFF.

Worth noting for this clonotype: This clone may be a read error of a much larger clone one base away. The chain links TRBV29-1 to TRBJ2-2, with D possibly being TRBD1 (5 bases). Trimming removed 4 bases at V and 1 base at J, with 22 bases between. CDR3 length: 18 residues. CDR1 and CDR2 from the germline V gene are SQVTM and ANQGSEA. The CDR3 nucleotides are TGCAGCGTTGTTCCGTATTTAGCAGGGTGGAGGAACACCGGGGAGCTGTTTTTT. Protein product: CSVVPYLAGWRNTGELFF.

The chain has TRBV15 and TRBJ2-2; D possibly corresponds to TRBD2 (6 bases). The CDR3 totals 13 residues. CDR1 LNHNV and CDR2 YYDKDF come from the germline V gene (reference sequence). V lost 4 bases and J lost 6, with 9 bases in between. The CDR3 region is CATSKLAAGELFF. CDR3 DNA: TGTGCCACCAGCAAACTAGCTGCCGGGGAGCTGTTTTTT.

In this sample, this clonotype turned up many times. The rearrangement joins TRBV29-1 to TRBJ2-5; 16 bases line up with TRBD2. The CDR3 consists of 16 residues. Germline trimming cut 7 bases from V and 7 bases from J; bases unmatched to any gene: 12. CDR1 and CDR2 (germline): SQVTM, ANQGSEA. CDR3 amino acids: CSALGLAGGHLGTQYF. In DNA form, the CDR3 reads TGCAGCGCCCTGGGACTAGCGGGGGGGCATCTGGGGACCCAGTACTTC.

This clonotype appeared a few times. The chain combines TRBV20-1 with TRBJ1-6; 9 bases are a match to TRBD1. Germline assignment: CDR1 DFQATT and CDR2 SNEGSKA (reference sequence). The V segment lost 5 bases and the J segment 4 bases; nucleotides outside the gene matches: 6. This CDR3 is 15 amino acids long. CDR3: CSAHRQGVYNSPLHF. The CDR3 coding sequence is TGCAGTGCTCATAGACAGGGGGTTTATAATTCACCCCTCCACTTT.